Presented here are 2 T cell receptor beta chains from one specimen sequenced in a study of identical twins. TCRdb re-called the 5' RACE reads with MiXCR, one entry per CDR3 protein. Among roughly 770,000 distinct CDR3 sequences listed, approximately 18% were seen once. Another study also made use of these data, one on T cells expressing NK-cell markers.

Sequences were obtained from PBMCs. These receptors came from a woman aged 18-30 years in good health.

This clonotype appeared many times. The V gene is TRBV4-3, the J gene TRBJ2-7; D is possibly TRBD2 (6 bases). CDR1 and CDR2 (germline): LGHNA, YSLEER. The CDR3 loop spans 13 amino acids. With 1 base removed from V and 3 bases from J, the gap between germline ends came to 7 bases. This CDR3 reads CASSQAGDYEQYF. The DNA for the CDR3 is TGCGCCAGCAGCCAAGCGGGGGACTACGAGCAGTACTTC.

V is TRBV20-1 and J is TRBJ2-5, with 12 positions matching TRBD2. Germline V gene lookup returns CDR1 DFQATT and CDR2 SNEGSKA (reference sequence). J was trimmed by 1 base and V by 3 bases; bases with no gene match: 6. The CDR3 is 16 amino acids. CDR3 amino acids: CSARRGTSGLQETQYF. Here the CDR3 DNA reads TGCAGTGCTAGGCGCGGGACTAGCGGGCTCCAAGAGACCCAGTACTTC.